This T cell receptor beta chain was sequenced during a study of blood T cell repertoires in COVID-19. Study context: Whether acute or convalescent, the COVID-19 samples came from the United States, Italy and Spain. Sources were T cells, B-cell-depleted T cells, or PBMCs; the material itself was cDNA or gDNA.

As processed by the authors: Researchers report that nucleated cell counts were estimated from reference gene primer amplification. The assay was immunoSEQ multiplex PCR, and TCRdb's table has in-frame clones only and misses some. Clonal size and the V and J genes are those of that table, whereas D and trimming came from the DNA. The sample lists around 160,000 clones, about 86% seen once, with roughly a fifth in the top ten. Trimming removed 6 bases at V and 8 bases at J, with 19 bases between. CDR3 length: 14 amino acids. CDR1 is LGHNT and CDR2 is FRNRAP in the germline V gene. Sequencing input: peripheral blood. The chain uses TRBV12-5 and TRBJ1-2, with a tentative D call TRBD1 (5 bases). The TCR was taken from a woman over 75 with acute or convalescent COVID-19. In DNA form, the CDR3 reads TGTGCTAGTGGCTTTGCAGGGAGGGATATGGGCTACACCTTC. Translation gives CASGFAGRDMGYTF.